This TCR beta chain derives from a study of shared clonotypes between healthy human individuals. Study-level background: CD8 memory received one plate per donor, CD8 naive two, CD4 memory three and CD4 naive three.

Study-wide results and caveats: The represented genetic and exposure-history diversity was limited by the small number of donors. Generation probabilities of non-shared clonotypes were lower (relative to those shared by all four donors).

Profiled with immunoSEQ multiplex PCR; TCRdb holds only in-frame clones, not every one. The repertoire holds millions of clones, with approximately 94% as singletons. V lost 6 bases and J 9 bases, leaving 15 bases between the germline ends. This CDR3 region has 13 residues. Germline V gives CDR1 SNHLY, CDR2 FYNNEI. CD45RO-negative CD8 cells positively selected for CCR7 made up the naive population, which excluded terminally differentiated effector memory CD45RA+ cells. A single count supports this clone. Its antigen remains unknown. The sequencing input was naive CD8+ T cells sorted from blood. The rearrangement uses TRBV2 and TRBJ2-1; D possibly corresponds to TRBD2 (7 bases). This TCR came from a man between 18 and 35 years old in good health. The CDR3 is CASSQGGEFEQFF. The CDR3 DNA sequence: TGTGCCAGCAGCCAAGGGGGGGAGTTTGAGCAGTTCTTC.